These 28 T cell receptor beta chains share one sample of origin, sequenced in a study of cytomegalovirus exposure and HLA in healthy donors (dated 2017 in TCRdb). Library generation was performed with the immunoSEQ multiplex PCR assay. For the multiplex PCR, a mixture combining 60 forward primers for TCR Vbeta segments and 13 reverse primers for TCR Jbeta segments was used. Sourced from immuneACCESS, this table was stored by TCRdb with only in-frame sequences that have V and J called. A share of the clones is absent; for the studies checked, an unresolved V gene accounts for under half, and the remainder has no known explanation. The sample table lists 150,000 to 250,000 clones, 79% of them with a count of one. The leading ten clones occupy approximately 4.7% of the sample. Sequenced input: PBMCs. Receptors originate from a woman in her 30s in good health and CMV-seropositive.

J is TRBJ2-3 and V is TRBV28, with 8 bases fitting TRBD1. The V segment lost 2 bases and the J segment 2 bases; nucleotides outside the gene matches: 9. Germline-derived CDR1 and CDR2 are MDHEN and SYDVKM. The CDR3 extends over 17 amino acids. The chain's CDR3 is CASSLPGTGGNTDTQYF. The CDR3 DNA reads as TGTGCCAGCAGTTTACCCGGCACAGGGGGAAACACAGATACGCAGTATTTT.

V is TRBV6-5 and J is TRBJ2-3; 13 nucleotides align to TRBD2. With V trimmed by 6 bases and J by 3 bases, 3 bases remained unmatched. The CDR3 is 15 residues long. CDR1 and CDR2 (germline): MNHEY, SVGAGI. The CDR3 DNA sequence: TGTGCCAGCAGCCGGGGACTAGCGGGAACAGATACGCAGTATTTT. Translating it yields CASSRGLAGTDTQYF.

The rearrangement links TRBV7-6 to TRBJ2-3; 11 bases agree with TRBD2. Looked up from germline, CDR1 is SGHVS and CDR2 is FNYEAQ. This CDR3 is built from 19 residues. The trim removed 4 bases at V and 0 bases at J, leaving 12 bases unmatched. The CDR3 spells CASSSLTSGGPTSTDTQYF. For the CDR3, the DNA is TGTGCCAGCAGCTCGCTAACTAGCGGGGGACCCACTAGCACAGATACGCAGTATTTT. The full variable domain, with the rest looked up from reference TRBV7-6 and TRBJ2-3, is GAGVSQSPRYKVTKRGQDVALRCDPISGHVSLYWYRQALGQGPEFLTYFNYEAQQDKSGLPNDRFSAERPEGSISTLTIQRTEQRDSAMYRCASSSLTSGGPTSTDTQYFGPGTRLTVL.

This chain uses TRBV30 with TRBJ2-7; possibly TRBD1 for D (5 bases). V was cut by 2 bases and J by 0 bases, with 8 bases left in between. Per the germline V gene, CDR1 is GTSNPN and CDR2 is SVGIG (reference sequence). The CDR3 is 13 amino acids. The CDR3 coding sequence is TGTGCCTGGAGTAATGGGGCCTCCTACGAGCAGTACTTC. As protein: CAWSNGASYEQYF.

The chain employs TRBV18 and TRBJ1-4; 7 nucleotides line up with TRBD1. V gave up 4 bases and J gave up 10 bases; unmatched junction bases: 9. Germline CDR1 is KGHSH and CDR2 is LQKENI. The CDR3 is made up of 14 amino acids. This CDR3 reads CASSLEGADGKLFF. CDR3 nucleotide sequence: TGTGCCAGCTCACTAGAGGGGGCGGATGGAAAACTGTTTTTT. Full variable domain (outside the CDR3, taken from reference TRBV18 and TRBJ1-4): NAGVMQNPRHLVRRRGQEARLRCSPMKGHSHVYWYRQLPEEGLKFMVYLQKENIIDESGMPKERFSAEFPKEGPSILRIQQVVRGDSAAYFCASSLEGADGKLFFGSGTQLSVL.

This chain links TRBV7-2 with TRBJ1-2; TRBD1 matches 8 bases. This CDR3 spans 16 amino acids. Germline V gives CDR1 SGHTA, CDR2 FQGNSA. Unmatched junction bases numbered 13, after V lost 3 bases and J lost 7 bases. The CDR3 nucleotides read TGTGCCAGCAGCTTTCGGGACAGGATAATAACTAGTGGCTACACCTTC. This sequence encodes CASSFRDRIITSGYTF. The whole variable domain, filled in from reference TRBV7-2 and TRBJ1-2, reads GAGVSQSPSNKVTEKGKDVELRCDPISGHTALYWYRQSLGQGLEFLIYFQGNSAPDKSGLPSDRFSAERTGGSVSTLTIQRTQQEDSAVYLCASSFRDRIITSGYTFGSGTRLTVV.

The rearrangement joins TRBV9 to TRBJ2-4, with D hard to call. The CDR3 is 13 residues long. The germline V gene has CDR1 SGDLS and CDR2 YYNGEE. V lost 7 bases and J lost 4, with 12 bases in between. CDR3 region: CASLVLKKNIQYF. The CDR3 DNA follows: TGTGCCAGCCTAGTGCTTAAAAAAAACATTCAGTACTTC.

This clone was seen a single time. The V and J genes are TRBV29-1 and TRBJ2-1; 11 bases line up with TRBD2. The CDR3 extends over 16 amino acids. The J segment lost 1 base and the V segment lost 8 bases, leaving 10 bases of the junction unmatched. The germline CDR1 and CDR2 sequences are SQVTM and ANQGSEA. Written as DNA, the CDR3 is TGCAGCACCGGGACTAGCGGCGGTAGATCCTACAATGAGCAGTTCTTC. It translates to CSTGTSGGRSYNEQFF.

There are a few counts of this clone. The chain has TRBV6-1 and TRBJ1-2; D is uncertain. CDR1 is MNHNS and CDR2 is SASEGT in the germline V gene. The CDR3 has 12 amino acids. Trimming shortened V by 8 bases and J by 3 bases, and 10 bases separated the two germline ends. The DNA for the CDR3 is TGTGCCAGCGAAGGGAGAGACTATGGCTACACCTTC. Translating gives CASEGRDYGYTF.

The genes are TRBV27 and TRBJ1-1; D perhaps matches TRBD1 (5 bases). This CDR3 is built from 14 residues. V was cut by 5 bases and J by 5 bases, with 15 bases left in between. Germline assignment: CDR1 MNHEY and CDR2 SMNVEV (reference sequence). The CDR3: CASSPMGGLTEAFF. Here the CDR3 DNA reads TGTGCCAGCAGTCCGATGGGGGGGTTAACTGAAGCTTTCTTT.

The rearrangement uses TRBV2 and TRBJ2-1, with 7 bases matching TRBD1. The CDR3 sequence is 18 residues long. The V gene's germline CDR1 is SNHLY and CDR2 FYNNEI. After removal of 9 bases from V and 0 bases from J, the junction contained 17 bases not matched to a gene. CDR3 sequence: CARNTDLGQRYSYNEQFF. The CDR3 nucleotides read TGTGCCAGAAATACCGATTTGGGACAGCGATACTCCTACAATGAGCAGTTCTTC. Variable domain in full (rest from reference TRBV2 and TRBJ2-1): EPEVTQTPSHQVTQMGQEVILRCVPISNHLYFYWYRQILGQKVEFLVSFYNNEISEKSEIFDDQFSVERPDGSNFTLKIRSTKLEDSAMYFCARNTDLGQRYSYNEQFFGPGTRLTVL.

This clone was counted only a few times. This sequence joins TRBV5-1 and TRBJ2-1; D uncertain. The CDR3 has 14 residues. The germline gives CDR1 SGHRS, CDR2 YFSETQ. V was clipped by 0 bases and J by 6 bases, with 10 bases between them. Written as DNA, the CDR3 is TGCGCCAGCAGCTTGGTCGGTATAAGCAATGAGCAGTTCTTC. This sequence encodes CASSLVGISNEQFF.

The rearrangement uses TRBV10-1 and TRBJ2-1; the match to TRBD2 covers 13 bases. V was pared by 6 bases and J by 9 bases, with 17 bases of the junction left unmatched. This CDR3 is 18 amino acids long. The germline gives CDR1 WNHNN, CDR2 SYGVQD (reference sequence). The DNA of the CDR3 is TGCGCCAGCAGGACCCGCGTCGTCACTAGCGGGAGGGTGAGTGAGCAGTTCTTC. Its translation: CASRTRVVTSGRVSEQFF.

To note about this clone: Other DNA sequences in this sample translate to the same CDR3. The chain couples TRBV27 to TRBJ1-3, with D tentatively TRBD1 (6 bases). Between the trimmed V and J ends, which lost 1 base and 0 bases, there was a span of 7 bases. The CDR3 is made up of 15 amino acids. Germline CDR1 MNHEY, CDR2 SMNVEV (reference sequence). The CDR3 is CASSLLGGSGNTIYF. Here the CDR3 DNA reads TGTGCCAGCAGTTTATTAGGGGGCTCTGGAAACACCATATATTTT.

The chain recombines TRBV2 with TRBJ1-5; 8 bases are shared with TRBD1. The CDR3 has 15 residues. J gave up 3 bases and V 3 bases, and 4 bases lay outside the gene matches. Germline V gene lookup returns CDR1 SNHLY and CDR2 FYNNEI. CDR3 nucleotide sequence: TGTGCCAGCAGTGAGGACAGGGACTCCAATCAGCCCCAGCATTTT. It encodes CASSEDRDSNQPQHF.

The rearrangement links TRBV18 to TRBJ1-1; 10 bases are a match to TRBD1. The length of the CDR3 is 16 residues. V lost 6 bases and J lost 0; bases outside the gene matches: 7. Per the germline V gene, CDR1 is KGHSH and CDR2 is LQKENI. CDR3 in amino acids: CASSPLDRGMNTEAFF. The CDR3 nucleotides read TGTGCCAGCTCCCCATTGGACAGGGGGATGAACACTGAAGCTTTCTTT.

The J gene is TRBJ2-3, the V gene TRBV27; D might be TRBD1 (5 bases). In germline, CDR1 is MNHEY, CDR2 SMNVEV (reference sequence). Trimming took 3 bases from V and 0 from J, leaving 10 bases between them. CDR3 length equals 15 residues. The DNA of the CDR3 is TGTGCCAGCAGTTTTGGGGCAGGCAGCACAGATACGCAGTATTTT. Translation: CASSFGAGSTDTQYF.

The genes are TRBV27 and TRBJ2-7; TRBD1 might be the D (6 bases). The germline V and J ends were trimmed by 5 bases and 3 bases, with 17 bases remaining between them. Germline assignment: CDR1 MNHEY and CDR2 SMNVEV (reference sequence). The CDR3 runs 15 residues. CDR3 DNA: TGTGCCAGCAGTACCTCAGGGGCCATTTACTACGAGCAGTACTTC. It translates to CASSTSGAIYYEQYF.

The chain has TRBV6-5 and TRBJ2-7; D perhaps matches TRBD1 (5 bases). The germline CDR1 and CDR2 sequences are MNHEY and SVGAGI. V gave up 0 bases and J gave up 0 bases, with 9 bases separating them. The CDR3 has 15 residues. The CDR3 coding sequence is TGTGCCAGCAGTTACTCGCAGGGTTACTCCTACGAGCAGTACTTC. This translates into CASSYSQGYSYEQYF.

With respect to this clone: The same CDR3 can be traced to other DNA sequences in this sample. The chain couples TRBV7-2 to TRBJ2-7; 8 bases align to TRBD1. The V gene end was trimmed by 5 bases and the J gene end by 4 bases; junction bases not matched to a gene: 10. The germline CDR1 and CDR2 sequences are SGHTA and FQGNSA. CDR3 length: 15 amino acids. Here the CDR3 DNA reads TGTGCCAGCAGCCCTACGGCCGGACAGGGTTACGAGCAGTACTTC. It codes for CASSPTAGQGYEQYF.

V gene TRBV7-9 combines with J gene TRBJ1-6; D possibly corresponds to TRBD1 (6 bases). The V end lost 5 bases, the J end lost 3 bases, and 14 bases lay between the germline ends. CDR1 and CDR2 from the germline V gene are SEHNR and FQNEAQ (reference sequence). The CDR3 runs 16 residues. The CDR3 protein is CASSTYEGVYNSPLHF. The CDR3 DNA follows: TGTGCCAGCAGCACCTATGAGGGGGTCTATAATTCACCCCTCCACTTT.

Here the CDR3 DNA reads TGTGCCAGCAGTCACTGGCCGGGGGATGGCGGTGAGACCCAGTACTTC. This encodes CASSHWPGDGGETQYF. The chain is built from TRBV27 and TRBJ2-5; TRBD2 might be the D (6 bases). The CDR3 has 16 amino acids. Per the germline V gene, CDR1 is MNHEY and CDR2 is SMNVEV (reference sequence). The V end was cut by 5 bases, the J end by 5 bases, with 21 bases between.

The gene calls are TRBV11-3 and TRBJ2-1; 10 positions agree with TRBD2. Per germline, CDR1 SGHNT and CDR2 YENEEA. The junction had 8 bases not matched to a gene; V was cut back by 5 bases and J by 4 bases. This CDR3 spans 16 amino acids. CDR3 nucleotides: TGTGCCAGCAGCAGCGCTCTAGCGGGAGCGTACAATGAGCAGTTCTTC. Translated, it gives CASSSALAGAYNEQFF.

The rearrangement links TRBV4-3 to TRBJ2-1; 9 nucleotides line up with TRBD1. The CDR3 extends over 14 amino acids. Germline V gene data show CDR1 as LGHNA and CDR2 as YSLEER. V dropped 8 bases and J dropped 3; count of bases not matched to a gene: 5. This CDR3 is CASSQGQGYNEQFF. As DNA, the CDR3 is TGCGCCAGCTCCCAGGGACAGGGCTACAATGAGCAGTTCTTC.

The rearrangement joins TRBV13 to TRBJ1-2; D gene unclear. Trimming took 0 bases from V and 6 from J, leaving 11 bases between them. Per germline, CDR1 PRHDT and CDR2 FYEKMQ (reference sequence). CDR3 length equals 14 residues. The CDR3 spells CASSLGRWAHGYTF. DNA of the CDR3: TGTGCCAGCAGCTTAGGCCGTTGGGCTCATGGCTACACCTTC.

This sequence joins TRBV27 and TRBJ2-6; D possibly corresponds to TRBD1 (6 bases). The CDR3 runs 17 residues. The germline V gene encodes CDR1 MNHEY and CDR2 SMNVEV (reference sequence). The V end was cut by 4 bases, the J end by 0 bases, with 13 bases between. The CDR3 sequence is CASSSRDNPSGANVLTF. CDR3 DNA: TGTGCCAGCAGTTCCCGGGACAACCCCTCTGGGGCCAACGTCCTGACTTTC. The variable domain in full, completed from reference TRBV27 and TRBJ2-6, reads EAQVTQNPRYLITVTGKKLTVTCSQNMNHEYMSWYRQDPGLGLRQIYYSMNVEVTDKGDVPEGYKVSRKEKRNFPLILESPSPNQTSLYFCASSSRDNPSGANVLTFGAGSRLTVL.

This clone was seen only a few times. The V gene is TRBV4-2, the J gene TRBJ1-6, with 8 bases matching TRBD1. The CDR3 has 18 amino acids. Per the germline V gene, CDR1 is LGHNA and CDR2 is YNFKEQ. Losses at the gene ends were 0 bases for V and 8 bases for J; bases not matched to a gene: 12. CDR3 sequence: CASSQEQAGGAVYSPLHF. The CDR3 DNA is TGTGCCAGCAGCCAAGAGCAAGCAGGGGGCGCGGTGTATTCACCCCTCCACTTT.

The gene calls are TRBV6-5 and TRBJ1-1; D unclear. V was trimmed by 4 bases and J by 2 bases, leaving 8 bases between them. The CDR3 runs 13 residues. Germline V CDR1 and CDR2: MNHEY, SVGAGI. This chain's CDR3 is CASSSGANTEAFF. CDR3 DNA sequence: TGTGCCAGCAGTTCGGGTGCAAACACTGAAGCTTTCTTT.